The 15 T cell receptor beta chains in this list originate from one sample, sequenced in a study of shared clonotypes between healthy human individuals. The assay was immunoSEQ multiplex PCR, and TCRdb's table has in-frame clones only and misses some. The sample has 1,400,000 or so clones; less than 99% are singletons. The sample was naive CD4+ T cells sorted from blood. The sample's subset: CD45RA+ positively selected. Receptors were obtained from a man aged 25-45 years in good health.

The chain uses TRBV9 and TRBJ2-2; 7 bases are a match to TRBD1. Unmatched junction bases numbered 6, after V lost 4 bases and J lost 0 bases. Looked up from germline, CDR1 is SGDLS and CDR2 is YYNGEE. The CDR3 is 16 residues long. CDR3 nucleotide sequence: TGTGCCAGCAGCCCCGGGACAGACGCGAACACCGGGGAGCTGTTTTTT. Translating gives CASSPGTDANTGELFF.

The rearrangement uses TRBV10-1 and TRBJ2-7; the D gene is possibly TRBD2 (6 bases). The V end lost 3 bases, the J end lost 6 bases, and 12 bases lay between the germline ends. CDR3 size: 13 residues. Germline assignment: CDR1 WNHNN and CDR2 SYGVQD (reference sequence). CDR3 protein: CASSEGAGREQYF. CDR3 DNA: TGCGCCAGCAGTGAAGGGGCGGGACGCGAGCAGTACTTC.

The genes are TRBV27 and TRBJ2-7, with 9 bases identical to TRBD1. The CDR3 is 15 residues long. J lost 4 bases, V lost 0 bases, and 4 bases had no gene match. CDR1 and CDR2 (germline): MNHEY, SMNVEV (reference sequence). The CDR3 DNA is TGTGCCAGCAGTTTATCGACAGGGGGTTCTTACGAGCAGTACTTC. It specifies CASSLSTGGSYEQYF.

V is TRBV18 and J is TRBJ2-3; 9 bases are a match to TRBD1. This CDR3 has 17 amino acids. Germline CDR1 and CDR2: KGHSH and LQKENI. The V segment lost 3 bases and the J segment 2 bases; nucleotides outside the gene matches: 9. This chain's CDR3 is CASSPSPGTGSTDTQYF. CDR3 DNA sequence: TGTGCCAGCTCACCGAGCCCCGGGACAGGGTCCACAGATACGCAGTATTTT.

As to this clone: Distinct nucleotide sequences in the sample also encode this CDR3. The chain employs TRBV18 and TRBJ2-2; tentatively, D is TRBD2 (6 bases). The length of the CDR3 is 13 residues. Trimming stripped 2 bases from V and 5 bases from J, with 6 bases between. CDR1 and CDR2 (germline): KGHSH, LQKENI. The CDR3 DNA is TGTGCCAGCTCACCAGGGAGGACCGGGGAGCTGTTTTTT. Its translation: CASSPGRTGELFF.

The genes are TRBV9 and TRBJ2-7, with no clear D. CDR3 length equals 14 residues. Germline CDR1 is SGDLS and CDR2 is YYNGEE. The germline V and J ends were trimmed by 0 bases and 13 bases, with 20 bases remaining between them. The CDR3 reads CASSVDGSVWKLYF. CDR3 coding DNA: TGTGCCAGCAGCGTAGACGGTTCGGTTTGGAAGCTTTACTTC.

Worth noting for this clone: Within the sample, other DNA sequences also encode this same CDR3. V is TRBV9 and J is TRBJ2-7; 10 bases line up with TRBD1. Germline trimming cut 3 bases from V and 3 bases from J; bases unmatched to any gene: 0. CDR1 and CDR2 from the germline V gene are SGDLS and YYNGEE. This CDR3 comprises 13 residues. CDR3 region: CASSGTGGYEQYF. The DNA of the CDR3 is TGTGCCAGCAGCGGGACAGGGGGCTACGAGCAGTACTTC.

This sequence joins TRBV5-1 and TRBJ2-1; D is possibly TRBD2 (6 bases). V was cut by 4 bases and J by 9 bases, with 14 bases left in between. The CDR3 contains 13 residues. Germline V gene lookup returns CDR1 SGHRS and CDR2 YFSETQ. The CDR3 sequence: CASSSRERIEQFF. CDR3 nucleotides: TGCGCCAGCAGCAGCCGGGAGAGAATTGAGCAGTTCTTC.

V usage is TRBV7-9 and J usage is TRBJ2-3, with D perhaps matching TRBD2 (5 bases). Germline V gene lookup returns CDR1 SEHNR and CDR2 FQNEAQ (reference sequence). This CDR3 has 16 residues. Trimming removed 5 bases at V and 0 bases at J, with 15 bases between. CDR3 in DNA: TGTGCCAGCAGCCCCTCACTGACTATTAGCACAGATACGCAGTATTTT. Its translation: CASSPSLTISTDTQYF.

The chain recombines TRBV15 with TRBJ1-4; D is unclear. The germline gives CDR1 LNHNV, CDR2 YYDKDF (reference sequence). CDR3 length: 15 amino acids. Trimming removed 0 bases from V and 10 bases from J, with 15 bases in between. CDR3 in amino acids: CATSRDVVVGGKLFF. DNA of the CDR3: TGTGCCACCAGCAGAGATGTTGTGGTAGGTGGAAAACTGTTTTTT.

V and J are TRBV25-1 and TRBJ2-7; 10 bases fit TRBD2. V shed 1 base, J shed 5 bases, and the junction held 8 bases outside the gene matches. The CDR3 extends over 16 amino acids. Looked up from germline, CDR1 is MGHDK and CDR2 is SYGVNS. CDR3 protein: CASSEWGTSALHEQYF. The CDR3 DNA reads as TGTGCCAGCAGTGAATGGGGGACTAGCGCACTCCACGAGCAGTACTTC.

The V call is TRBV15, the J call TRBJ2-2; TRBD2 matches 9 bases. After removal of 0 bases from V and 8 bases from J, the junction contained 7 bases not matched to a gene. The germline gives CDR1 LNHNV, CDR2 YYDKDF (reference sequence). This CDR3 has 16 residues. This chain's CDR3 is CATSREGGRALGELFF. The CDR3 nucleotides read TGTGCCACCAGCAGAGAGGGCGGGAGGGCCCTTGGGGAGCTGTTTTTT.

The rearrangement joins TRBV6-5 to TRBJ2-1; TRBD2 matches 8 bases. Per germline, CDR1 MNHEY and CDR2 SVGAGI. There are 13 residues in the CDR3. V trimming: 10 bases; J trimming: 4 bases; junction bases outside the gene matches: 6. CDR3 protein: CAILGRAYNEQFF. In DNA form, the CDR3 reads TGTGCCATACTCGGGAGGGCGTACAATGAGCAGTTCTTC.

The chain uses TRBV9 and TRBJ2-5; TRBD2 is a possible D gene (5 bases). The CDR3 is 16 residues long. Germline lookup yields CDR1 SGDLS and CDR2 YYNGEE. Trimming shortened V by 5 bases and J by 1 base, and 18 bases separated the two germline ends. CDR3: CASRVNGKAFQETQYF. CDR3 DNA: TGTGCCAGCAGAGTTAACGGGAAAGCCTTCCAAGAGACCCAGTACTTC.

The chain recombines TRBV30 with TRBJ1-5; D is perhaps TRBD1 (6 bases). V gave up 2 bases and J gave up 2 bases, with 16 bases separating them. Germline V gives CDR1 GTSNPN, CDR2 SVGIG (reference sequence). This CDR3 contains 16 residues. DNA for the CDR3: TGTGCCTGGAGTACCCGGACAGCTGCTCGCAATCAGCCCCAGCATTTT. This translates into CAWSTRTAARNQPQHF. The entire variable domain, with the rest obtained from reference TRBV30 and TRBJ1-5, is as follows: SQTIHQWPATLVQPVGSPLSLECTVEGTSNPNLYWYRQAAGRGLQLLFYSVGIGQISSEVPQNLSASRPQDRQFILSSKKLLLSDSGFYLCAWSTRTAARNQPQHFGDGTRLSIL.